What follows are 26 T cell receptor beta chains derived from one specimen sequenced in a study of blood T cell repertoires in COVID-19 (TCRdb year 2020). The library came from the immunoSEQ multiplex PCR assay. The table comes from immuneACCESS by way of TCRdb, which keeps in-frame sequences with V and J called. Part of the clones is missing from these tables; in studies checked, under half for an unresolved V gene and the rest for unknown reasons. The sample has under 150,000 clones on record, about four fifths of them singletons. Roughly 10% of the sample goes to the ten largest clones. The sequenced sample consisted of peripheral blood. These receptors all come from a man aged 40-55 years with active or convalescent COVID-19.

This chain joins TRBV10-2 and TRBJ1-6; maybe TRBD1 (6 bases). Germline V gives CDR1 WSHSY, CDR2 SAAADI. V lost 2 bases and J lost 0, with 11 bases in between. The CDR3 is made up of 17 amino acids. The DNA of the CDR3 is TGCGCCAGCAGTGAGCATATGGGGGCCTCCTATAATTCACCCCTCCACTTT. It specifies CASSEHMGASYNSPLHF.

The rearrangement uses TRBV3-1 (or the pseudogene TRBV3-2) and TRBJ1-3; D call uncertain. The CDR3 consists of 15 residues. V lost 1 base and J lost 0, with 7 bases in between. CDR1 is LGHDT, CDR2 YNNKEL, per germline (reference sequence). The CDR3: CASSQVQHSGNTIYF. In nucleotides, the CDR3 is TGTGCCAGCAGCCAAGTACAGCACTCTGGAAACACCATATATTTT.

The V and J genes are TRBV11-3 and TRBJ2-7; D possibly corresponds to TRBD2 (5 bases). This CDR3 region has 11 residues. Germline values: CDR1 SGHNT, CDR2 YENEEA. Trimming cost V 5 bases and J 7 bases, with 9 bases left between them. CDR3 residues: CASSPRGEQYF. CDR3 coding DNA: TGTGCCAGCAGCCCCCGGGGTGAGCAGTACTTC.

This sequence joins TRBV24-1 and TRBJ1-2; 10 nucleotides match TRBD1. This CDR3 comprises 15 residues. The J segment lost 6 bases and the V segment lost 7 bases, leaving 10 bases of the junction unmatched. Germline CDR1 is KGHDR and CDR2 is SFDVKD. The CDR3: CATSTLDRGDDGYTF. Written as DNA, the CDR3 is TGTGCCACCAGCACGCTGGACAGGGGGGATGATGGCTACACCTTC.

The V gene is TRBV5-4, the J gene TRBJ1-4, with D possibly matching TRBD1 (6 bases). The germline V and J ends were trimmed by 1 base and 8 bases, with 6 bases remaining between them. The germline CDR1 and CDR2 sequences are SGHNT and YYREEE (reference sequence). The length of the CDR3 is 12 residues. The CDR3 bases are TGTGCCAGCAGCTTGAGGGGGGAAAAACTGTTTTTT. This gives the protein CASSLRGEKLFF.

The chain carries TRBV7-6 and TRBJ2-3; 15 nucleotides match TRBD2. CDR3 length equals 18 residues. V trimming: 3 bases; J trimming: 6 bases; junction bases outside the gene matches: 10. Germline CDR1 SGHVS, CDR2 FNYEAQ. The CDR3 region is CASSFSGLAGGYKDTQYF. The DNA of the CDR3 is TGTGCCAGCAGCTTTTCCGGACTAGCGGGGGGGTACAAGGATACGCAGTATTTT.

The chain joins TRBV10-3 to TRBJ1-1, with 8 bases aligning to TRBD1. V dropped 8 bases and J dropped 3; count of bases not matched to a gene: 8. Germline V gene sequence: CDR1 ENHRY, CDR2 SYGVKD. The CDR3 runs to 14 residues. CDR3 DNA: TGTGCCATCTCAAGGACAGGGCTGGACACTGAAGCTTTCTTT. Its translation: CAISRTGLDTEAFF.

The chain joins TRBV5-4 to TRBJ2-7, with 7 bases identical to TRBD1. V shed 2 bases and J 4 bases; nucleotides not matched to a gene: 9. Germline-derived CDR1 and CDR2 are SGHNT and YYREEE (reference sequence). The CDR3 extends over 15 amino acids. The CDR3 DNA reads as TGTGCCAGCAGCTTCACAGGGGCCCCGGGGTACGAGCAGTACTTC. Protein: CASSFTGAPGYEQYF.

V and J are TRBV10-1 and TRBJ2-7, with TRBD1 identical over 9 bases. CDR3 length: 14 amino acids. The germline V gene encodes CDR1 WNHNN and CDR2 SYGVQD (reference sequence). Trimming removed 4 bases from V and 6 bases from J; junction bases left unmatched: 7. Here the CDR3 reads CASSGGTGKGEQYF. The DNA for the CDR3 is TGCGCCAGCAGTGGAGGGACAGGGAAGGGCGAGCAGTACTTC.

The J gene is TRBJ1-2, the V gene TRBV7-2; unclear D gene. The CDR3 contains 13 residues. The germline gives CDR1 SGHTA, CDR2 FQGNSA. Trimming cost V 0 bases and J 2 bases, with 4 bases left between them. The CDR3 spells CASSLATNYGYTF. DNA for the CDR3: TGTGCCAGCAGCTTAGCGACAAACTATGGCTACACCTTC.

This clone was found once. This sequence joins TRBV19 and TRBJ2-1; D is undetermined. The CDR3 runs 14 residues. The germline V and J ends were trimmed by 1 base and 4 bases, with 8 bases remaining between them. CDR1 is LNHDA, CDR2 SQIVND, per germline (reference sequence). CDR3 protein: CASSIGDTYNEQFF. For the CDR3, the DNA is TGTGCCAGTAGTATAGGCGACACTTACAATGAGCAGTTCTTC.

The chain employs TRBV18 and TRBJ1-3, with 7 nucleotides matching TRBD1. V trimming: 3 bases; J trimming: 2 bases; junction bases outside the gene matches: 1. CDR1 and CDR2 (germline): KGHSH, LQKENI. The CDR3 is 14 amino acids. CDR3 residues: CASSPRGAGNTIYF. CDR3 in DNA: TGTGCCAGCTCACCCAGGGGGGCTGGAAACACCATATATTTT.

The CDR3 DNA reads as TGTGCCAGCAGTCGGACAGGGAATGGCTACACCTTC. This sequence encodes CASSRTGNGYTF. The chain uses TRBV27 and TRBJ1-2, with TRBD1 identical over 8 bases. Germline loops: CDR1 MNHEY, CDR2 SMNVEV (reference sequence). V lost 5 bases and J lost 6; bases outside the gene matches: 2. This CDR3 spans 12 amino acids.

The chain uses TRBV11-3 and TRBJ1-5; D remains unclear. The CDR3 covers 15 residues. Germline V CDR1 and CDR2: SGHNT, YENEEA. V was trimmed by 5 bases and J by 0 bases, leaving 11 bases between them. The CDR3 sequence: CASSPNPYSNQPQHF. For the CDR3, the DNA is TGTGCCAGCAGCCCTAATCCCTATAGCAATCAGCCCCAGCATTTT.

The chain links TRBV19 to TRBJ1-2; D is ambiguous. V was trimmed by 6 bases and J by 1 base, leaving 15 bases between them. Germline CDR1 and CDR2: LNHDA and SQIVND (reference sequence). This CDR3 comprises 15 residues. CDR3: CASRIQASRNYGYTF. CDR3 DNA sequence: TGTGCCAGTAGAATCCAGGCCTCCCGTAACTATGGCTACACCTTC.

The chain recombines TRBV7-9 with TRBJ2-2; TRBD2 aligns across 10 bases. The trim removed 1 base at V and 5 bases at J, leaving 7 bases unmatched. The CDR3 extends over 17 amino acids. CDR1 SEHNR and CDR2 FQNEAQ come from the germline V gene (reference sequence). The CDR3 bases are TGTGCCAGCAGCTTAGTGGGCCTAGCGGGGGTAACCGGGGAGCTGTTTTTT. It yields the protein CASSLVGLAGVTGELFF.

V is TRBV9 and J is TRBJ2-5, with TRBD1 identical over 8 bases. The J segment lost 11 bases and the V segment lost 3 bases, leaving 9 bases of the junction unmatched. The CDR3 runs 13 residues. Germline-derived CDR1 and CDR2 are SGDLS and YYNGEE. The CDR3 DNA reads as TGTGCCAGCAGCGCCCTGACAGGGGCTCAGCAGTACTTC. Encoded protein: CASSALTGAQQYF.

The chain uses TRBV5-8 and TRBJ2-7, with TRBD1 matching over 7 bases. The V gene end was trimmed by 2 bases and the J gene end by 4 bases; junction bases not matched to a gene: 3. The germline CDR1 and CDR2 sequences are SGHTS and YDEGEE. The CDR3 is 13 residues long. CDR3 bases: TGTGCCAGCAGCTTACAGGGGAATTACGAGCAGTACTTC. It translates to CASSLQGNYEQYF. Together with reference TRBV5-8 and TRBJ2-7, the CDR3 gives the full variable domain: EAGVTQSPTHLIKTRGQQATLRCSPISGHTSVYWYQQALGLGLQFLLWYDEGEERNRGNFPPRFSGRQFPNYSSELNVNALELEDSALYLCASSLQGNYEQYFGPGTRLTVT.

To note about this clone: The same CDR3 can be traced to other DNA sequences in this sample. In DNA, the CDR3 is TGTGCCAGCAGTTTCGGTGGTTACGAGCAGTACTTC. Translating it yields CASSFGGYEQYF. The chain has TRBV12-3 or TRBV12-4 and TRBJ2-7, with unresolved D. The V gene lost 3 bases and the J gene lost 4 bases, with 7 bases spanning the gap. The CDR3 length is 12 residues.

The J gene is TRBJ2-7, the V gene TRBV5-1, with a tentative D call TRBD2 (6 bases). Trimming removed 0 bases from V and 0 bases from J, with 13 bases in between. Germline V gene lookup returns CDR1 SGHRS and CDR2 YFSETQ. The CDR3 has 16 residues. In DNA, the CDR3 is TGCGCCAGCAGCTTGGACGGGAGCCGGGGCTCCTACGAGCAGTACTTC. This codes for CASSLDGSRGSYEQYF.

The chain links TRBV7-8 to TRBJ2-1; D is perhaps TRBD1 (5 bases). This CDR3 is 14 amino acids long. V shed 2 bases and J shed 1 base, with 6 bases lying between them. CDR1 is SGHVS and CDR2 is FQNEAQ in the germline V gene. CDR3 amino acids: CASSLYRSYNEQFF. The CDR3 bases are TGTGCCAGCAGCTTATACAGGTCCTACAATGAGCAGTTCTTC.

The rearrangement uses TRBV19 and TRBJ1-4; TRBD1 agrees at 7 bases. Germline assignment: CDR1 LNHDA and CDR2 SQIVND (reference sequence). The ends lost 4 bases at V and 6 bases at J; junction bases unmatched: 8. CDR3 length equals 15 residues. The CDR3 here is CASSRPGQRDEKLFF. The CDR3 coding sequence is TGTGCCAGTAGTAGACCGGGACAGCGAGATGAAAAACTGTTTTTT.

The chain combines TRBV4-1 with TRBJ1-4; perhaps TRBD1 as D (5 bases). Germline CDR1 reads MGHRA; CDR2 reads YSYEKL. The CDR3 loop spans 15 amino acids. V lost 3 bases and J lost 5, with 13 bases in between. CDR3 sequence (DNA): TGCGCCAGCAGCCAGCCGGGACTGATAAATGAAAAACTGTTTTTT. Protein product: CASSQPGLINEKLFF.

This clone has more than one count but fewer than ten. CDR3 region: CAISDGVSDTQYF. DNA for the CDR3: TGTGCCATCAGTGACGGGGTATCAGATACGCAGTATTTT. V is TRBV10-3 and J is TRBJ2-3; D is possibly TRBD2 (5 bases). This CDR3 comprises 13 residues. V lost 3 bases and J 4 bases, leaving 8 bases between the germline ends. Germline CDR1 and CDR2: ENHRY and SYGVKD.

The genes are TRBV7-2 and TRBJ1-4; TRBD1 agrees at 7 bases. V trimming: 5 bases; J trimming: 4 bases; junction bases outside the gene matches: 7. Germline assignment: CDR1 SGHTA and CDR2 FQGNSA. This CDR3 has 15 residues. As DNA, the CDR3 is TGTGCCAGCAGCCAAGGGACAGCTTATAATGAAAAACTGTTTTTT. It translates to CASSQGTAYNEKLFF.

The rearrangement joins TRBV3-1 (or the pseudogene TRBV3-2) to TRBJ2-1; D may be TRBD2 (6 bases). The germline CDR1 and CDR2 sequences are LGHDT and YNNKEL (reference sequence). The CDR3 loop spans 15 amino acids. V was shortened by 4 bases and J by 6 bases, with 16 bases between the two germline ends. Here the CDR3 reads CASSLGLKGGNEQFF. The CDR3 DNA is TGTGCCAGCAGCCTGGGACTGAAGGGAGGCAATGAGCAGTTCTTC.